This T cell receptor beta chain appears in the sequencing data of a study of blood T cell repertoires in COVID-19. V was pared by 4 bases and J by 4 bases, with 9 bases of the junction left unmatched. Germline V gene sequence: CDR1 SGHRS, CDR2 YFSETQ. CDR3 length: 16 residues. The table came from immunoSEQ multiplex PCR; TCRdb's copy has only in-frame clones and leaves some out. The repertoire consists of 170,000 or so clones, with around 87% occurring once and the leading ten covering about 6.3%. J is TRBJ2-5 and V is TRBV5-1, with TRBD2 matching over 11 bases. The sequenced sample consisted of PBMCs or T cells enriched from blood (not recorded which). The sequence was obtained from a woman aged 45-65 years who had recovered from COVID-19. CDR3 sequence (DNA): TGCGCCAGCAGCCCCTATAGCGGGGGGGCAGGAGAGACCCAGTACTTC. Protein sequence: CASSPYSGGAGETQYF.